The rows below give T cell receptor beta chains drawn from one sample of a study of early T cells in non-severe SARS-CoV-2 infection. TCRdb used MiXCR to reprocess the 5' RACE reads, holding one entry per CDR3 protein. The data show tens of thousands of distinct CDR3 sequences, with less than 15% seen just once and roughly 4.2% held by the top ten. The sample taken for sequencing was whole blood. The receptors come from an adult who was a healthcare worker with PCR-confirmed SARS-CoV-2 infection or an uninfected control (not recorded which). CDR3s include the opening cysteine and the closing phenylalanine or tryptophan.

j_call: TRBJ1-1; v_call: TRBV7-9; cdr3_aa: CASSLTGLRNTEAFF
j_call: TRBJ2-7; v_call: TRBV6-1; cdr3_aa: CASSEEVTGSYEQYF
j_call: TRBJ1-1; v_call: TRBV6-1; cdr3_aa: CASNPIQVRTEAFF
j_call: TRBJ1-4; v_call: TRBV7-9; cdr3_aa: CASSSGQDVNEKLFF
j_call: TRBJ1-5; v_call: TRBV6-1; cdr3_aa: CASSGAWGGNQPQHF
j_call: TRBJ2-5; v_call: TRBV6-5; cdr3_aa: CASSPLVKAAETQYF
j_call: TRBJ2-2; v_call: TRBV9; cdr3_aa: CASSTSAALLGTGELFF
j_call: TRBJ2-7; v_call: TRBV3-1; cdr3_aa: CASSQVSTSRPYEQYF
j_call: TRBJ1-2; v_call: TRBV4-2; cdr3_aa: CASSQGRDYGYTF
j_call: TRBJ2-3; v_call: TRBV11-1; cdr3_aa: CASSLGPGQGKDTQYF
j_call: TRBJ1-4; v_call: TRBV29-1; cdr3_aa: CSVEDRGREKLFF
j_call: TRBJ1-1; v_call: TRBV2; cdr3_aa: CATRTGMDTEAFF
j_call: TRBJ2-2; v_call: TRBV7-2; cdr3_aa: CASSLPLGNTGELFF
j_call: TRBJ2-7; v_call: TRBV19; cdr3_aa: CASSIRAWQGAAYEQYF
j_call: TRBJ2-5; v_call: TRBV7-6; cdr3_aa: CASSSPSGGPQETQYF
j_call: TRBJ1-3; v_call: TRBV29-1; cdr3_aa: CTGGEGNTIYF
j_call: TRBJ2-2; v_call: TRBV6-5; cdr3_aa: CASRPLAGGPIGELFF
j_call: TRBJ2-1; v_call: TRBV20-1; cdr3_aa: CSANYPSGERGNEQFF
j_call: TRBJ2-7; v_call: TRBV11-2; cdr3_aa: CASSPRTGGLESAYEQYF
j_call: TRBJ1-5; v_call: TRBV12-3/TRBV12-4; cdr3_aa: CASSLGTVASILNQPQHF
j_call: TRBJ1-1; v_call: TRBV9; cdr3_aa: CASSVAPGTNTEAFF
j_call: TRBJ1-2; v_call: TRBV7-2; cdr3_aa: CASSRIRQNNYGYTF